This T cell receptor beta chain is drawn from a study of T cell responses to AZD1222 COVID-19 vaccine. Whole-study findings and limits: Nearly half of spike-specific TCRs reportedly go after variant regions that carry no mutations. Spike was spanned by vaccine-associated CD4 TCRs, which were dominant at 160-218 and 743-854.

Note on this clone: Its cognate antigen is unknown.

This table comes from immunoSEQ multiplex PCR, and its TCRdb copy is limited to in-frame clones, with some not included. In the table there are 100,000 to 140,000 clones, approximately 92% of which are singletons. The sequence derives from an adult who received the AZD1222 COVID-19 vaccine. Sequenced here: peripheral blood, sampled 28 days after the second AZD1222 dose.

The CDR3 protein is CAINKDSQSKDGYTF. The CDR3 region has the DNA TGTGCCATCAATAAGGACAGTCAATCGAAGGATGGCTACACCTTC. The rearrangement uses TRBV10-3 and TRBJ1-2; perhaps TRBD1 as D (6 bases). CDR1 is ENHRY and CDR2 is SYGVKD in the germline V gene. This CDR3 has 15 amino acids. V was trimmed by 7 bases and J by 6 bases, leaving 21 bases between them.